The rows below give T cell receptor beta chains drawn from one sample of a study of prognosis after radiotherapy for stage I lung cancer. TCRdb processed the multiplex PCR reads anew with MiXCR; each CDR3 protein has one entry. Of under 30,000 distinct CDR3 sequences listed, approximately 31% are singletons. Sequenced material: PBMCs, taken before or after stereotactic body radiation therapy (not recorded which). The receptor source for this set is a donor over 45 with non-small cell lung cancer. Both conserved end residues are part of each CDR3. D genes are given only for firm matches. For some rows the clone size is stated as once, few or many, or as a class when expanded; others skip it.

D gene	clone size	V gene	J gene	CDR3 DNA	CDR3 protein
NA	many	TRBV19	TRBJ2-2	TGTGCCAGTAGTCCCAGGACGAACACCGGGGAGCTGTTTTTT	CASSPRTNTGELFF
TRBD1	NA	TRBV6-5	TRBJ1-1	TGTGCCAGCAGTTCTTGGACAGGGGGGATCATGAACACTGAAGATTTCTTC	CASSSWTGGIMNTEDFF
NA	few	TRBV3-1	TRBJ2-7	TGTGCCAGCAGCGACCTCACCTACGAGCAGTACTTC	CASSDLTYEQYF
NA	NA	TRBV4-1	TRBJ2-3	TGCGCCAGCAGCCACCCAGGTGCATATACGCAGTATTTT	CASSHPGAYTQYF
TRBD2	NA	TRBV2	TRBJ2-1	TGTGCCAGCAGTGCAGGACTAGCTATGAATGAAAAGTTCTTC	CASSAGLAMNEKFF
NA	many	TRBV6-1	TRBJ1-2	TGTGCCAGCAGCCCTGGCCTCTATGGCTACACCTTC	CASSPGLYGYTF
NA	many	TRBV28	TRBJ1-1	TGTGCCAGCAGAGATAGGGCAGGGTTTGAAACTTTCTTT	CASRDRAGFETFF
NA	many	TRBV2	TRBJ1-4	TGTGCCAGCAGTCGGACGGGGTGGGATGAAAAACTGTTTTTT	CASSRTGWDEKLFF
NA	many	TRBV5-1	TRBJ2-5	TGCGCCAGCAGCTTGTTTGACGCACAAGAGACCCAGTACTTC	CASSLFDAQETQYF
NA	NA	TRBV6-5	TRBJ1-6	TGTGCCAGCAGTTATGCCTCAAAGAATTCACCCCTCCACTTT	CASSYASKNSPLHF
NA	many	TRBV12-3/TRBV12-4	TRBJ1-3	TGTGCCAGCAGTCCCGGGACGCTCTCTGGAAACACCATATATTTT	CASSPGTLSGNTIYF
TRBD1	many	TRBV27	TRBJ1-1	TGTGCCAGCAGTCCCGACCCCTCGGACAGGGGGAACACTGAAGCTTTCTTT	CASSPDPSDRGNTEAFF
TRBD1	NA	TRBV6-1	TRBJ2-7	TGTGCCAGCAGTGCGGACAGGGTGGCCCTCGGCGAGCAGTACTTC	CASSADRVALGEQYF
TRBD1	many	TRBV9	TRBJ2-1	TGTGCCAGCAGTGGATCCCGAAATACAGGGGGCGTTATTGGTGAGCAGTTCTTC	CASSGSRNTGGVIGEQFF
NA	NA	TRBV5-1	TRBJ2-6	TGCGCCAGCACCGGTGCGGCTTTGGGAGGTGCTGGGGCCAACGTCCTGACTTTC	CASTGAALGGAGANVLTF
NA	medium-sized	TRBV27	TRBJ1-6	TGTGCCAGCAGTTCTGGTTATAATTCACCCCTCCACTTT	CASSSGYNSPLHF
NA	once	TRBV29-1	TRBJ2-7	TGCAGCGTTGCCCGCGGGGTGGACTACGAGCAGTACTTC	CSVARGVDYEQYF
NA	many	TRBV27	TRBJ2-1	TGTGCCAGCAGTTTATCCCCTAGGGCAGGGGGCGCAGGACTAGCGACCTACCCCCCTCAGGAGCAGTTCTTC	CASSLSPRAGGAGLATYPPQEQFF
TRBD1	many	TRBV7-9	TRBJ1-2	TGTGCCAGCAGCCCCGGACAGGGTAGCTACACCTTC	CASSPGQGSYTF
NA	many	TRBV18	TRBJ1-1	TGTGCCAGCTCACTACTGATGCCGTTCGAAGCTTTCTTT	CASSLLMPFEAFF
TRBD1	medium-sized	TRBV5-1	TRBJ1-2	TGCGCCAGCAGCTTAAGGACAGGGACGATAAACTATGGCTACACCTTC	CASSLRTGTINYGYTF
TRBD2	many	TRBV13	TRBJ2-3	TGTGCCAGCAGCTTATGGTCTGCTAGCGGGAGTGGCGATACGCAGTATTTT	CASSLWSASGSGDTQYF
NA	many	TRBV11-2	TRBJ1-1	TGTGCCAGCAGCTTATTAACCCGATTGATGAACACTGAAGCTTTCTTT	CASSLLTRLMNTEAFF
NA	many	TRBV12-3/TRBV12-4	TRBJ2-2	TGTGCCAGCAGGGAACTAGGAGGAACGAACACCGGGGAGCTGTTTTTT	CASRELGGTNTGELFF
NA	NA	TRBV10-3	TRBJ2-3	TGTGCCATCAGTACACTAGAGGGAGGGGGTACGCAGTATTTT	CAISTLEGGGTQYF
NA	many	TRBV2	TRBJ2-1	TGTGCCAGCCGAAGTCAGGGCAATCACAATGAGCAGTTCTTC	CASRSQGNHNEQFF
TRBD2	NA	TRBV6-4	TRBJ2-3	TGTGCCAGTCCCGTTTACGGGGGGAGCACAGATACGCAGTATTTT	CASPVYGGSTDTQYF
TRBD1	few	TRBV2	TRBJ2-1	TGTGCCAGCACCAGGGGGCGTAACAATGAGCAGTTCTTC	CASTRGRNNEQFF
NA	many	TRBV9	TRBJ1-2	TGTGCCAGCAGCGTAGGGATCCCCGGCCGCTATGGCTACACCTTC	CASSVGIPGRYGYTF
NA	medium-sized	TRBV9	TRBJ2-1	TGTGCCAGCAGCGTAGAACAGGGCTCCTACAATGAGCAGTTCTTC	CASSVEQGSYNEQFF
TRBD1	many	TRBV4-1	TRBJ1-5	TGCGCCAGCAGCCGCACAGGGGGTCTTAGCAATCAGCCCCAGCATTTT	CASSRTGGLSNQPQHF
TRBD1	NA	TRBV10-3	TRBJ1-1	TGTGCCATCAGGCAGGGGGTAGAGAACACTGAAGCTTTCTTT	CAIRQGVENTEAFF
TRBD2	many	TRBV7-8	TRBJ2-1	TGTGCCAGCAGCTCCTCTAGCGGGAGGGGGCATGAGCAGTTCTTC	CASSSSSGRGHEQFF
NA	many	TRBV7-2	TRBJ1-5	TGTGCCAGCAGCTTAGTGGTCGGTAGCAATCAGCCCCAGCATTTT	CASSLVVGSNQPQHF
NA	NA	TRBV7-3	TRBJ2-7	TGTGCCAGCAGCTCAATGGGGGAAGACGGATCCTACGAGCAGTACTTC	CASSSMGEDGSYEQYF
TRBD1	many	TRBV12-3/TRBV12-4	TRBJ2-5	TGTGCCAGCAGTCCTCAATCGACAGGGGGCCAAGAGACCCAGTACTTC	CASSPQSTGGQETQYF
TRBD1	many	TRBV19	TRBJ1-1	TGTGCCAGTGGACAGGGCTCTGAAGCTTTCTTT	CASGQGSEAFF
TRBD1	many	TRBV27	TRBJ1-4	TGTGCCAGCAGGAAAAACAGGGGATCAACTAATGAAAAACTGTTTTTT	CASRKNRGSTNEKLFF
TRBD2	NA	TRBV20-1	TRBJ2-1	TGCAGTGCTATACTAGCGGGAGTGAGCAATGATCAGTTCTTC	CSAILAGVSNDQFF
NA	NA	TRBV20-1	TRBJ2-1	TGCAGTGCTAGAGGGGGCGCGGGTAGCGGCTTCAGCTCCTACAATGAGCAGTTCTTC	CSARGGAGSGFSSYNEQFF
NA	NA	TRBV15	TRBJ2-7	TGTGCCACCAGCAGAGATAGTGACTGTCCTCACGACACTCAGTACTTC	CATSRDSDCPHDTQYF
TRBD2	many	TRBV28	TRBJ2-1	TGTGCCAGCAGTTCAATTAGCGGGGGCCGCGCCTACAATGAGCAGTTCTTC	CASSSISGGRAYNEQFF
TRBD1	many	TRBV6-1	TRBJ1-1	TGTGCCAGCAGCATCGACAGGGGGAGGTCTGAAGCTTTCTTT	CASSIDRGRSEAFF
TRBD1	many	TRBV19	TRBJ1-6	TGTGCCAGTAGTCAAAGACCGGGACAGGGAAGTTCACCCCTCCACTTT	CASSQRPGQGSSPLHF
NA	many	TRBV5-5	TRBJ2-7	TGTGCCAGCAGCTTGGTGGAGGGCGGTTACGAGCAGTACTTC	CASSLVEGGYEQYF
NA	many	TRBV5-6	TRBJ2-3	TGTGCCAGCAGTTCGATCGCGCATCAGATACAGTATTTT	CASSSIAHQIQYF
NA	many	TRBV12-3/TRBV12-4	TRBJ2-3	TGTGCCAGCAGTTTAGCGTCCGGCACAGATACGCAGTATTTT	CASSLASGTDTQYF
NA	many	TRBV10-3	TRBJ2-1	TGTGCCATCAGTGAGTCGGGCGGGTCCTACAATGAGCAGTTCTTC	CAISESGGSYNEQFF
TRBD1	many	TRBV12-3/TRBV12-4	TRBJ1-1	TGTGCCAGCAGCCGAGACAGGGGGATCACTGAAGCTTTCTTT	CASSRDRGITEAFF
NA	many	TRBV27	TRBJ2-7	TGTGCCAGCAGTTTATCGGGACAAGTGGGAGGAAGCGAGCAGTACTTC	CASSLSGQVGGSEQYF
TRBD1	NA	TRBV5-5	TRBJ2-1	TGTGCCAGCAGCTTGGGTAGACAGGGGGCCTACAATGAGCAGTTCTTC	CASSLGRQGAYNEQFF
NA	many	TRBV6-5	TRBJ1-2	TGTGCCAGCAGTTACTTCGGAGACAGTTTAGCTAACTATGGCTACACCTTC	CASSYFGDSLANYGYTF
NA	many	TRBV20-1	TRBJ2-1	TGCAGTGCTATGGCCAGCGGCTCCTACAATGAGCAGTTCTTC	CSAMASGSYNEQFF
NA	NA	TRBV20-1	TRBJ1-5	TGCAGTGCTAGCCCTCCCGGGGCAGGCAATCAGCCCCAGCATTTT	CSASPPGAGNQPQHF